This T cell receptor (beta chain) was sequenced for a study of T cells expressing NK-cell markers. Study results and caveats: Evidence did not settle whether expanded NKG2C+ T cell clones targeted HCMV.

Comment on this clonotype: Its antigen is unidentified.

Scientists made TCR beta cDNA using 5'RACE template switching with UMIs. TCRdb reprocessed the 5' RACE reads and stores each CDR3 protein as one record, lacking DNA. The data include fewer than 400,000 distinct CDR3 sequences; the top ten clones carry roughly 5.5%. The CDR3 has 18 amino acids. The TCR originated in a man aged 18 to 70 in good health. Specimen: blood T cells: a sorted CD56 or NKG2C T cell subset, CD4+ or CD8+ T cells, or bulk PBMC T cells (not recorded which). The chain employs TRBV12-3 or TRBV12-4 and TRBJ2-1; TCRdb returns TRBD2, unconfirmable since there is no DNA. CDR3 in amino acids: CASSSRTSGVGGEDEQFF.